This T cell receptor beta chain was recorded in a study of blood T cell repertoires in COVID-19. Across the study: Nucleic acid was either cDNA or gDNA, and it came from T cells, B-cell-depleted T cells, or PBMCs.

Per the authors' pipeline: Estimated nucleated cell counts came from reference gene primer amplification. Some clones are missing from TCRdb's copy, which holds only in-frame ones; the method was immunoSEQ multiplex PCR. From that table come the V and J calls and clone size; the DNA was used to work out D and trimming. The table records about 240,000 clones, roughly 82% of them present only once. The CDR3 is made up of 11 amino acids. Per the germline V gene, CDR1 is DFQATT and CDR2 is SNEGSKA (reference sequence). Sequences were obtained from peripheral blood. This chain links TRBV20-1 with TRBJ2-3; D might be TRBD1 (5 bases). This TCR was sampled from a man older than 75 with acute or convalescent COVID-19. The CDR3 DNA follows: TGCAGCTTCAGGGTTCCCCCTACGCAGTATTTT. As protein: CSFRVPPTQYF.